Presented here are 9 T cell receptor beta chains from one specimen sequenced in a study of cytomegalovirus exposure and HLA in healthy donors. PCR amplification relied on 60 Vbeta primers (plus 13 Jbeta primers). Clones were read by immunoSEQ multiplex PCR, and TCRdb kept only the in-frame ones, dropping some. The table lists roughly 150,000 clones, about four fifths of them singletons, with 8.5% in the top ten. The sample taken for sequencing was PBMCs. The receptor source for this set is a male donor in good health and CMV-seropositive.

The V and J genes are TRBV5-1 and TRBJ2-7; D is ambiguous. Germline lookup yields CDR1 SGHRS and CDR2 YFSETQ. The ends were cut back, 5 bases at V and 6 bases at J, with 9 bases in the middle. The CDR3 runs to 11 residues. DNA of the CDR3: TGCGCCAGCAGGAAGAGTAGCGAGCAGTACTTC. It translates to CASRKSSEQYF.

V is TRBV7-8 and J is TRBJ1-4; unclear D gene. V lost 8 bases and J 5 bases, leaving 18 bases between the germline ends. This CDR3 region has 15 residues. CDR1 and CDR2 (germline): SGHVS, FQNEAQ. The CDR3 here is CASGLIPGQNEKLFF. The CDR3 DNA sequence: TGTGCCAGCGGCCTTATACCGGGTCAAAATGAAAAACTGTTTTTT.

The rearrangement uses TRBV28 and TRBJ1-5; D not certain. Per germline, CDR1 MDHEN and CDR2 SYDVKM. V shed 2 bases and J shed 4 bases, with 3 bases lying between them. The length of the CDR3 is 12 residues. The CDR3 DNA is TGTGCCAGCAGTTTAATAAATCAGCCCCAGCATTTT. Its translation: CASSLINQPQHF.

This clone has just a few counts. CDR3 sequence reads: CARQDGTAALNEQFF. Here the CDR3 DNA reads TGTGCCAGACAAGACGGGACAGCTGCATTGAATGAGCAGTTCTTC. The V call is TRBV21-1, the J call TRBJ2-1; the table's D call, TRBD1, has no DNA check behind it. TRBV21-1 is an annotated pseudogene. The CDR3 length is 15 residues.

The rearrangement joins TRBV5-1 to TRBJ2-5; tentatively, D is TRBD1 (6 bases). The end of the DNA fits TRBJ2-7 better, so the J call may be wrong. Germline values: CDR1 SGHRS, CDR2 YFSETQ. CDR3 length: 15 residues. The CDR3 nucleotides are TGCGCCAGCAGCGCACTCGGGACACCAACTTACGAGCAGTACTTC. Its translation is CASSALGTPTYEQYF.

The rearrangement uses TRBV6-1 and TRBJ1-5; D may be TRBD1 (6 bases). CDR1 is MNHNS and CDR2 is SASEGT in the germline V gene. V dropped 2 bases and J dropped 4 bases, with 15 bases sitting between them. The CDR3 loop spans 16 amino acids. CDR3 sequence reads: CASSEIVGDKNQPQHF. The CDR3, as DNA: TGTGCCAGCAGTGAAATCGTAGGGGACAAGAATCAGCCCCAGCATTTT.

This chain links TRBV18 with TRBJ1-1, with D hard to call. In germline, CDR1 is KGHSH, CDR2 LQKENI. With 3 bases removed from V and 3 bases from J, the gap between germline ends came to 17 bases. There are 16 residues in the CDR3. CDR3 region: CASSPTTRTEHTEAFF. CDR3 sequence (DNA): TGTGCCAGCTCACCGACTACCAGGACGGAACACACTGAAGCTTTCTTT.

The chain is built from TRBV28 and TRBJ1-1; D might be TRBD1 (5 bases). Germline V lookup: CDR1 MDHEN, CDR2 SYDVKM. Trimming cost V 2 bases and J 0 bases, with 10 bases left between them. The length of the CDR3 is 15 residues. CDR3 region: CASSLSPGMNTEAFF. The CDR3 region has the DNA TGTGCCAGCAGTTTAAGTCCAGGGATGAACACTGAAGCTTTCTTT.

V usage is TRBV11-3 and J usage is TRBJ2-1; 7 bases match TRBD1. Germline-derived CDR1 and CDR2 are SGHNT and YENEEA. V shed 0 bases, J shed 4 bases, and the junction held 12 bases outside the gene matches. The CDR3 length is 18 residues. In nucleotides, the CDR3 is TGTGCCAGCAGCTTAGATCAAGGGGGAACAGGGGCTTACAATGAGCAGTTCTTC. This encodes CASSLDQGGTGAYNEQFF.